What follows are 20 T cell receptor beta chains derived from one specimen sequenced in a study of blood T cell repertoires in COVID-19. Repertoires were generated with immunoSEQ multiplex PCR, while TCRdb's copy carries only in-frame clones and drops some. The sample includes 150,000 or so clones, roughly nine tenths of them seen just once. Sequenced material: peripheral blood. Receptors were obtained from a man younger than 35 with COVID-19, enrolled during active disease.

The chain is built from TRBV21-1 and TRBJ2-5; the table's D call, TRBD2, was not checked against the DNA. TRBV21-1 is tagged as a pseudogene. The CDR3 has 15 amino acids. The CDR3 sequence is CASSKEPGVGETQYF. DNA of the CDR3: TGTGCCAGCAGCAAAGAACCGGGAGTAGGGGAGACCCAGTACTTC.

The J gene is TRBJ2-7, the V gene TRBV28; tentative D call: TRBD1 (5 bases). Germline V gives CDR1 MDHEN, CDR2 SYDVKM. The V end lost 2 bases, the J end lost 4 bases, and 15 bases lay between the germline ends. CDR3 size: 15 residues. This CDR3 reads CASSLRAGYGYEQYF. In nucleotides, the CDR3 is TGTGCCAGCAGTTTACGGGCAGGGTACGGGTACGAGCAGTACTTC.

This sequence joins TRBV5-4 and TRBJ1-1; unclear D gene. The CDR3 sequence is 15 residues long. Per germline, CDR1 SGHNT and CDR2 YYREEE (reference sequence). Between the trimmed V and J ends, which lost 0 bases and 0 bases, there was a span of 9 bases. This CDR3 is CASSLGWEMNTEAFF. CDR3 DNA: TGTGCCAGCAGCTTGGGTTGGGAGATGAACACTGAAGCTTTCTTT.

Here the CDR3 DNA reads TGTGCCAGTAGTCCTGGACAGGGGATTGCCTACGAGCAGTACTTC. Amino acid sequence: CASSPGQGIAYEQYF. The chain carries TRBV19 and TRBJ2-7; 9 bases line up with TRBD1. This CDR3 is 15 amino acids long. Per the germline V gene, CDR1 is LNHDA and CDR2 is SQIVND (reference sequence). The J segment lost 2 bases and the V segment lost 5 bases, leaving 7 bases of the junction unmatched.

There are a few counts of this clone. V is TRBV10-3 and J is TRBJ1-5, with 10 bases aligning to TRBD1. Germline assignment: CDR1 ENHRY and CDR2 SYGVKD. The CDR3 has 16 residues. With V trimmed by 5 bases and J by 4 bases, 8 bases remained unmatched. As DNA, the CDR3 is TGTGCCATCAGTTCATCCGGGACAGGGGCGAATCAGCCCCAGCATTTT. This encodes CAISSSGTGANQPQHF.

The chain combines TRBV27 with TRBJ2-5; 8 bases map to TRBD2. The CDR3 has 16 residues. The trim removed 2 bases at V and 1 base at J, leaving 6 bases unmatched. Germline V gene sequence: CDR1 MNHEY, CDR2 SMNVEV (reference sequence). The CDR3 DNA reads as TGTGCCAGCAGTTTACGTAGCGGGATTCCCCAAGAGACCCAGTACTTC. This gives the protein CASSLRSGIPQETQYF.

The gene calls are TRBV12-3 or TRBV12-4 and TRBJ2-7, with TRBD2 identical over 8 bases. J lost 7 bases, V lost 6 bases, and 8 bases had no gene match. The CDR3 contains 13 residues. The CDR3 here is CASRTGGTLEQYF. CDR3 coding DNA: TGTGCCAGCAGGACGGGAGGGACTTTAGAGCAGTACTTC.

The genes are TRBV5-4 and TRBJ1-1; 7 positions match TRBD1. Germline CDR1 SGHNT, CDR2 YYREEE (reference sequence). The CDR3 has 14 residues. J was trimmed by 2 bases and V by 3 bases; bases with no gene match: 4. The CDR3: CASSSDRFNTEAFF. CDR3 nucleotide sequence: TGTGCCAGCAGCTCGGACAGGTTCAACACTGAAGCTTTCTTT.

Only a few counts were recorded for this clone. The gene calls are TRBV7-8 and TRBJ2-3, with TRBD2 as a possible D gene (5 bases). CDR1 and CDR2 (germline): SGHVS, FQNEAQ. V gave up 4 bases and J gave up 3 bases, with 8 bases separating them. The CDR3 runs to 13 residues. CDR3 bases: TGTGCCAGCAGCTCGGGAAGGACAGATACGCAGTATTTT. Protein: CASSSGRTDTQYF.

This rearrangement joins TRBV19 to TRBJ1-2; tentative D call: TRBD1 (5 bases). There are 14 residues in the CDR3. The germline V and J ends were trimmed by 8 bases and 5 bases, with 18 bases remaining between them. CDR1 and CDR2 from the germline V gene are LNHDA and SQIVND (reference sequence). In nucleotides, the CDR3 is TGTGCCAGTGCAAACAGGTTCCAATCTTATGGCTACACCTTC. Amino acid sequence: CASANRFQSYGYTF.

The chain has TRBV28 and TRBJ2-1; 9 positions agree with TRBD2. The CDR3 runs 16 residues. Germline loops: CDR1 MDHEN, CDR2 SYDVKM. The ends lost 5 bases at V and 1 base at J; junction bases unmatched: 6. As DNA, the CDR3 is TGTGCCAGCAGTCCGATTAGCGGGAGTTCCTACAATGAGCAGTTCTTC. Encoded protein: CASSPISGSSYNEQFF.

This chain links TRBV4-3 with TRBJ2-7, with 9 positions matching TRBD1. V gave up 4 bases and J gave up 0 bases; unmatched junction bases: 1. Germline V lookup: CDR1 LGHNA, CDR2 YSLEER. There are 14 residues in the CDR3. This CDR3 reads CASSRDRASYEQYF. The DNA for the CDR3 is TGCGCCAGCAGCCGGGACAGGGCCTCCTACGAGCAGTACTTC.

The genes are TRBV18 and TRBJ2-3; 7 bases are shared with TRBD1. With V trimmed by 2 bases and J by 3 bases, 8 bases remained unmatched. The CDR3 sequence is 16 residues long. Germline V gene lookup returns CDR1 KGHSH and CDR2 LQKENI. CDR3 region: CASSPGPGGATDTQYF. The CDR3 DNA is TGTGCCAGCTCACCAGGGCCAGGGGGAGCGACAGATACGCAGTATTTT.

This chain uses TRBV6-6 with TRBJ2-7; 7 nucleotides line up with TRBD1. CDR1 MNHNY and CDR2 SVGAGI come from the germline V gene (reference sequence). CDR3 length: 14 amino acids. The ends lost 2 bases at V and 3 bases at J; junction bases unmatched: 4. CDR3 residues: CASSYGGTVYEQYF. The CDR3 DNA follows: TGTGCCAGCAGTTACGGTGGGACAGTCTACGAGCAGTACTTC.

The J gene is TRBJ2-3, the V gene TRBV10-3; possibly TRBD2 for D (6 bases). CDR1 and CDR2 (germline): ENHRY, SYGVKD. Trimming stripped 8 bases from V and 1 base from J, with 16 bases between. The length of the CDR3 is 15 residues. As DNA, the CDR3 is TGTGCCATCTGGGACCGGGACTCACGCACAGATACGCAGTATTTT. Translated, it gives CAIWDRDSRTDTQYF.

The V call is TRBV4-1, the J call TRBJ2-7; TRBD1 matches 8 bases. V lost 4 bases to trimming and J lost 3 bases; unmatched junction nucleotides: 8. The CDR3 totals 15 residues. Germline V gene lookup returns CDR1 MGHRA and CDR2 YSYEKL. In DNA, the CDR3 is TGCGCCAGCAGCCGGACGATCGGGACAGGCTACGAGCAGTACTTC. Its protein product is CASSRTIGTGYEQYF.

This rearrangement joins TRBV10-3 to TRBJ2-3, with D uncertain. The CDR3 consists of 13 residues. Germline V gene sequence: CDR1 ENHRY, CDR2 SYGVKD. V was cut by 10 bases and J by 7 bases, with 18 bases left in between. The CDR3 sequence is CATTAYSRNTQYF. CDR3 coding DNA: TGTGCCACCACCGCGTACTCCAGGAATACGCAGTATTTT.

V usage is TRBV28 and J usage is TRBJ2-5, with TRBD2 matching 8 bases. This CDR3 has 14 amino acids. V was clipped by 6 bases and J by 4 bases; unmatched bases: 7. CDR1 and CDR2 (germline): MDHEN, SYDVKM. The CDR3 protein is CASSQAGLGETQYF. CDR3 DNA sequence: TGTGCCAGCAGCCAAGCGGGACTAGGAGAGACCCAGTACTTC.

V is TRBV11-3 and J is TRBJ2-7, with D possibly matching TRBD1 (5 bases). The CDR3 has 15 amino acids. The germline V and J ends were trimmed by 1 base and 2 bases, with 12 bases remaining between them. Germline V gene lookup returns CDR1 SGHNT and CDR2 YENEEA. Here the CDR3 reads CASSLAGVGPYEQYF. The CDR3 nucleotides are TGTGCCAGCAGCTTAGCTGGGGTGGGGCCCTACGAGCAGTACTTC. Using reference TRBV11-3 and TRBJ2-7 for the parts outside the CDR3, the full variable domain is EAGVVQSPRYKIIEKKQPVAFWCNPISGHNTLYWYLQNLGQGPELLIRYENEEAVDDSQLPKDRFSAERLKGVDSTLKIQPAELGDSAVYLCASSLAGVGPYEQYFGPGTRLTVT.

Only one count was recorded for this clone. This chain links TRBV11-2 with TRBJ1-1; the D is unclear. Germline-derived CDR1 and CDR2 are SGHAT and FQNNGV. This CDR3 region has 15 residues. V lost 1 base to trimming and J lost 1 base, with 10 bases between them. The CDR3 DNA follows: TGTGCCAGCAGCTTAGGTCCGGACTGGAACACTGAAGCTTTCTTT. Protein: CASSLGPDWNTEAFF.